This T cell receptor (beta chain) was captured in a study of CD8 T cells in ankylosing spondylitis. This clonotype was picked up a small number of times. Its cognate antigen is unknown. Study results and caveats: Reportedly, significant enrichment of disease-linked clones occurred in matched ankylosing spondylitis synovial fluid. Typical of ankylosing spondylitis blood, it appeared, was a TCR beta motif of seven to nine highly homologous variants.

TCRdb re-derived calls from the 5' RACE reads in MiXCR, one entry per CDR3 protein. The sample carries under 950,000 distinct CDR3 sequences, around 19% recorded once. This CDR3 contains 17 residues. Germline CDR1 and CDR2: LGHNA and YNFKEQ. V was pared by 4 bases and J by 0 bases, with 8 bases of the junction left unmatched. The receptor comes from a male donor with ankylosing spondylitis. This chain joins TRBV4-2 and TRBJ2-3, with 9 bases fitting TRBD2. Sequenced material: blood, either unsorted or a sorted T cell fraction (not recorded which). The CDR3 protein is CASSRVAGVSSTDTQYF. CDR3 nucleotides: TGTGCCAGCAGCCGAGTAGCGGGAGTCTCTAGCACAGATACGCAGTATTTT.